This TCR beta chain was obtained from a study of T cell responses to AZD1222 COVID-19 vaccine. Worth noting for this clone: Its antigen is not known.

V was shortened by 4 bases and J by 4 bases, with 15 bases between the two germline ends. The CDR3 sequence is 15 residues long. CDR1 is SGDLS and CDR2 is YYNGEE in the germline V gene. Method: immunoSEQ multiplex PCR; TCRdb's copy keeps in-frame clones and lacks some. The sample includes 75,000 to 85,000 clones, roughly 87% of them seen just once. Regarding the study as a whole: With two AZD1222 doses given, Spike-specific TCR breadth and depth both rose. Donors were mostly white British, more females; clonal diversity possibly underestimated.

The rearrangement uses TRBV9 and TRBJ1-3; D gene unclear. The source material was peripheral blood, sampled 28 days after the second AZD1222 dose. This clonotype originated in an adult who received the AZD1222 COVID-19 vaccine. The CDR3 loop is CASSRDGVSGNTIYF. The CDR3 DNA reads TGTGCCAGCAGCAGAGACGGGGTTTCAGGAAACACCATATATTTT.